The entry below gives a single T cell receptor beta chain sequence along with its context. The antigen it recognizes is unknown. No much larger clonotype is one base removed from it; base qualities were not supplied. The sample is drawn from a study of blood T cell repertoires in COVID-19 (dated by TCRdb to between 2020 and 2021). A note on the overall study: Samples from collaborators originated in the United States, Italy and Spain and spanned both the acute and convalescent phases of COVID-19. The samples were drawn from two sources: the first 160 participants of the ongoing ImmuneRACE study, and some 1,300 subjects contributed by 6 global collaborators. The material from the prospective study consisted of cDNA or gDNA derived from T cells, B-cell-depleted T cells, or PBMCs. Where available, HLA class I and class II types were obtained from metadata supplied by the sample provider rather than from assay-based typing. The dataset comprised deeply sampled blood TCRbeta repertoires from subjects exposed to, actively infected with, or recovered from COVID-19. The repertoires were released in a freely available public database meant as a resource for research on the immune response to SARS-CoV-2. Sample metadata almost always included a de-identified subject ID, COVID-19 status, age in years and sex.

V is trimmed back by 1 base and J by 5 bases, and the junction contains 2 bases that no gene match accounts for. The CDR3 spans 15 residues, from the cysteine through the phenylalanine. Left in the record is the CDR3 DNA by itself, 45 bases read in frame from the first base. The germline V gene supplies CDR1 SGHRS and CDR2 YFSETQ. TCRbeta CDR3 regions were amplified from genomic DNA using the immunoSEQ Assay, a bias-controlled multiplex PCR. The published analysis was carried out like this. The number of nucleated cells in each sample was estimated from the amplification of reference gene primers within the assay. To quantify the absolute abundance of each unique TCRbeta CDR3 rearrangement, sequence reads were collapsed and filtered. For each sample, productive Simpson clonality was calculated as the square root of Simpson's diversity index over productive rearrangements. This immuneACCESS table, as held by TCRdb, lists in-frame sequences with V and J called but not all clones. Of the missing ones, under half trace to an unresolved V gene in checked studies; the others have no known cause. V and J calls and clone size are copied from that table; D and trimming were computed from the DNA. This sample has 100,000 to 150,000 clones in its table, and roughly 85% of those were observed once. The top ten clonotypes cover 20% to 30% of the sample.

Each collaborating institution followed its own protocols to collect whole blood in K2EDTA tubes. For TCRbeta analysis, collaborators shipped samples as frozen whole blood, isolated PBMCs, or DNA extracted from either of those sample types. The research as a whole found: The amount of clinical and demographic metadata varied by source and participant and was provided uncurated.

The specimen was peripheral blood. The receptor's source is a woman of 80 years or more with acute or convalescent COVID-19. The V gene is TRBV5-1 and the J gene is TRBJ2-1, with 11 bases matching TRBD2. Read as DNA, the sequence is TGCGCCAGCAGCTTGACTAGCGGGGGCCACAATGAGCAGTTCTTC. This encodes CASSLTSGGHNEQFF.